This is a list of T cell receptor beta chains from one sample in a study of blood T cell repertoires in COVID-19. The data were produced by immunoSEQ multiplex PCR, yet TCRdb's version contains in-frame clones alone and is incomplete. The sample carries 250,000 to 300,000 clones, about 89% recorded once. The sequencing input was peripheral blood. These receptors originate from a man aged 45-65 years with acute or convalescent COVID-19. Both conserved end residues are part of each CDR3. D genes are given only for firm matches. For some rows the clone size is stated as once, few or many, or as a class when expanded; others skip it.

>TRBJ1-2|-|TRBV29-1|many
CSVGQRYGYTF
TGCAGCGTTGGACAGCGCTATGGCTACACCTTC
>TRBJ1-6|-|TRBV21-1|-
CASSKSPGVRDSPLHF
TGTGCCAGCAGCAAGTCACCAGGGGTTAGGGATTCACCCCTCCACTTT
>TRBJ2-7|-|TRBV12-3/TRBV12-4|once
CASSFGQIYEQYF
TGTGCCAGCAGTTTCGGACAGATTTACGAGCAGTACTTC
>TRBJ2-2|-|TRBV7-9|-
CASSFPGYGELFF
TGTGCCAGCAGCTTCCCGGGATACGGGGAGCTGTTTTTT
>TRBJ1-2|-|TRBV28|-
CASSLRGRVPYYGYTF
TGTGCCAGCAGTTTAAGGGGCCGGGTACCATACTATGGCTACACCTTC
>TRBJ1-2|TRBD1|TRBV7-8|-
CASSLRGDRRSRGYTF
TGTGCCAGCAGCTTAAGGGGGGACAGGAGGAGCCGTGGCTACACCTTC
>TRBJ2-5|TRBD2|TRBV20-1|-
CSASPATSVQETQYF
TGCAGTGCTAGTCCCGCCACTAGCGTCCAAGAGACCCAGTACTTC
>TRBJ1-1|-|TRBV3-1/TRBV3-2|-
CASSQAGAGEAFF
TGTGCCAGCAGCCAAGCGGGAGCCGGTGAAGCTTTCTTT
>TRBJ2-3|TRBD2|TRBV19|-
CASSWASGGASNTQYF
TGTGCCAGTAGCTGGGCTAGCGGGGGGGCGAGTAATACGCAGTATTTT
>TRBJ1-1|-|TRBV15|-
CATSRDPGVRTEAFF
TGTGCCACCAGCAGAGATCCGGGGGTAAGGACTGAAGCTTTCTTT
>TRBJ2-3|TRBD2|TRBV7-9|-
CASSWDYRDADTQYF
TGTGCCAGCAGCTGGGACTACCGGGACGCAGATACGCAGTATTTT
>TRBJ2-7|-|TRBV5-1|-
CASSATGTYEQYF
TGCGCCAGCAGCGCGACAGGAACCTACGAGCAGTACTTC
>TRBJ2-3|TRBD1|TRBV24-1|-
CATARQGANTQYF
TGTGCCACCGCAAGACAGGGGGCGAATACGCAGTATTTT
>TRBJ1-6|TRBD1|TRBV3-1/TRBV3-2|-
CASSRPGTDAESPLHF
TGTGCCAGCAGCCGCCCCGGGACAGATGCAGAATCACCCCTCCACTTT
>TRBJ2-6|-|TRBV28|-
CASSWHSGANVLTF
TGTGCCAGCAGCTGGCATTCTGGGGCCAACGTCCTGACTTTC
>TRBJ1-4|-|TRBV19|few
CASTQGAVGGKLFF
TGTGCCAGTACCCAGGGAGCGGTGGGGGGAAAACTGTTTTTT
>TRBJ1-2|-|TRBV2|-
CATTKDSYYGYTF
TGTGCCACCACCAAAGACTCGTATTATGGCTACACCTTC
>TRBJ2-1|-|TRBV27|-
CASSDREPGDEQFF
TGTGCCAGCAGTGACCGGGAGCCTGGAGATGAGCAGTTCTTC
>TRBJ2-2|TRBD2|TRBV16|-
CASSQYSGDTGELFF
TGTGCCAGCAGCCAATATAGCGGGGATACCGGGGAGCTGTTTTTT
>TRBJ2-2|-|TRBV11-2|-
CASSLAGAGNTGELFF
TGTGCCAGCAGCTTAGCAGGGGCAGGGAACACCGGGGAGCTGTTTTTT
>TRBJ2-5|-|TRBV2|-
CASGRGQETQYF
TGTGCCAGCGGAAGGGGGCAAGAGACCCAGTACTTC
>TRBJ1-1|TRBD1|TRBV7-2|-
CASSSGTANTEAFF
TGTGCCAGCAGTTCTGGGACAGCGAACACTGAAGCTTTCTTT